Following are 5 T cell receptor beta chains from one sample sequenced in a study of OX40 agonist ivuxolimab in advanced cancers. The method was the immunoSEQ multiplex PCR assay. TCRdb carries this immuneACCESS record with in-frame sequences only. Its versions omit some clonotypes, under half of them owing to an unresolved V gene in the studies checked, with the rest unexplained. This sample has about 90,000 clones in its table, and roughly 91% of those were observed once. Of the sample, 0.33% falls within the top ten clones. The sequences come from CD4+ or CD8+ T cells sorted from blood, collected in a trial of the OX40 agonist ivuxolimab. These receptors were obtained from an adult with an advanced solid tumor such as melanoma, head and neck, liver or kidney cancer.

In DNA, the CDR3 is TGTGCCAGCAGTCTAGACGGGAGCTCTGGAAACACCATATATTTT. This codes for CASSLDGSSGNTIYF. This sequence joins TRBV27 and TRBJ1-3, with D hard to call. V dropped 5 bases and J dropped 0 bases, with 11 bases sitting between them. The CDR3 is made up of 15 amino acids. From germline, CDR1 is MNHEY and CDR2 SMNVEV (reference sequence).

V usage is TRBV13 and J usage is TRBJ2-2; D may be TRBD2 (6 bases). V lost 5 bases, J lost 7 bases, and 14 bases lay in between. Germline assignment: CDR1 PRHDT and CDR2 FYEKMQ (reference sequence). The CDR3 is 14 residues long. Here the CDR3 reads CASSHAGQGGELFF. CDR3 nucleotides: TGTGCCAGCAGCCACGCGGGGCAGGGCGGGGAGCTGTTTTTT. The entire variable domain, with the rest obtained from reference TRBV13 and TRBJ2-2, is as follows: AAGVIQSPRHLIKEKRETATLKCYPIPRHDTVYWYQQGPGQDPQFLISFYEKMQSDKGSIPDRFSAQQFSDYHSELNMSSLELGDSALYFCASSHAGQGGELFFGEGSRLTVL.

This clone was observed a few times. The rearrangement links TRBV19 to TRBJ1-2; D is uncertain. Germline-derived CDR1 and CDR2 are LNHDA and SQIVND (reference sequence). CDR3 length: 13 residues. V shed 4 bases and J shed 2 bases, with 8 bases lying between them. The CDR3 spells CASSKSQNYGYTF. For the CDR3, the DNA is TGTGCCAGTAGTAAATCACAGAACTATGGCTACACCTTC. The whole variable domain, filled in from reference TRBV19 and TRBJ1-2, reads DGGITQSPKYLFRKEGQNVTLSCEQNLNHDAMYWYRQDPGQGLRLIYYSQIVNDFQKGDIAEGYSVSREKKESFPLTVTSAQKNPTAFYLCASSKSQNYGYTFGSGTRLTVV.

The chain combines TRBV2 with TRBJ1-6; D might be TRBD1 (5 bases). Germline V gives CDR1 SNHLY, CDR2 FYNNEI. V lost 3 bases and J 9 bases, leaving 15 bases between the germline ends. This CDR3 comprises 15 residues. CDR3 residues: CASSDRVQIRSPLHF. The CDR3 nucleotides are TGTGCCAGCAGTGACAGGGTACAAATCCGTTCACCCCTCCACTTT.

V usage is TRBV5-1 and J usage is TRBJ2-3; D is uncertain. The CDR3 is made up of 12 amino acids. The germline V gene encodes CDR1 SGHRS and CDR2 YFSETQ. V was shortened by 0 bases and J by 6 bases, with 5 bases between the two germline ends. The CDR3 DNA is TGCGCCAGCAGCTTGGAGTTGGATACGCAGTATTTT. It translates to CASSLELDTQYF.